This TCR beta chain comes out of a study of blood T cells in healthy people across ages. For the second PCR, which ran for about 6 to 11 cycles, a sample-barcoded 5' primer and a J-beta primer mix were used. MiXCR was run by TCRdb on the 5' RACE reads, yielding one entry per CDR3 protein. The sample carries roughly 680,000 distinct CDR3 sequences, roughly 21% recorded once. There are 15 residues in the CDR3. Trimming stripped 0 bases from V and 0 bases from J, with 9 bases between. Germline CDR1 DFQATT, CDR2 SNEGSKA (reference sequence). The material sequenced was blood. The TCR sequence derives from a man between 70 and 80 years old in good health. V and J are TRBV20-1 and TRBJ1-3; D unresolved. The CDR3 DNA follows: TGCAGTGCTAGAGATCCTAGTTTCTCTGGAAACACCATATATTTT. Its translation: CSARDPSFSGNTIYF.